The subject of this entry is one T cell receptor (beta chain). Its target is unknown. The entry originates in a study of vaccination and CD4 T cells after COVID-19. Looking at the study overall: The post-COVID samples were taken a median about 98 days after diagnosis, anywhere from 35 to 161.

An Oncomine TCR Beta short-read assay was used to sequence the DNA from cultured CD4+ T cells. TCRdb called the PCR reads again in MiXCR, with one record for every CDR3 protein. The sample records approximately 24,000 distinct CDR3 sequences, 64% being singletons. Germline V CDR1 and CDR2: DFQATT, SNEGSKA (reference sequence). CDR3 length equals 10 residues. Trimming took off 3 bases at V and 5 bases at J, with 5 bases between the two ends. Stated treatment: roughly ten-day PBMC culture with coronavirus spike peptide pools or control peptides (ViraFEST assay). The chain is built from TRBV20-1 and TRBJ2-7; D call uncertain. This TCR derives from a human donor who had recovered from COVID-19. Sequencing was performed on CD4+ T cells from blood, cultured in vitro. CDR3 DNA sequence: TGCAGTGCTAGGGTCCACGAGCAGTACTTC. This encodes CSARVHEQYF.